The next 11 T cell receptor beta chains were all read from a single sample in a study of T cell responses to AZD1222 COVID-19 vaccine. The protocol was immunoSEQ multiplex PCR, while the TCRdb copy is restricted to in-frame clones and leaves out a portion. In the table there are 150,000 to 200,000 clones, under 95% of which are singletons. Specimen: peripheral blood, collected on day 0 of AZD1222 vaccination. The source of these receptors is an adult in good health.

The genes are TRBV19 and TRBJ1-2, with TRBD1 matching over 9 bases. V gave up 8 bases and J gave up 3 bases; unmatched junction bases: 7. The CDR3 runs 14 residues. Germline V gene lookup returns CDR1 LNHDA and CDR2 SQIVND (reference sequence). Written as DNA, the CDR3 is TGTGCCAGTTCGCACAGGGGGCGCGACTATGGCTACACCTTC. Its protein product is CASSHRGRDYGYTF.

The chain couples TRBV6-4 to TRBJ2-7; D ambiguous. CDR1 and CDR2 (germline): MRHNA, SNTAGT. This CDR3 has 10 residues. V gave up 8 bases and J gave up 9 bases, with 11 bases separating them. Here the CDR3 reads CASPDTGQYF. DNA for the CDR3: TGTGCCAGCCCCGATACGGGGCAGTACTTC.

This clone was observed a single time. This chain links TRBV19 with TRBJ1-4; a weak D match, TRBD1 (5 bases). The CDR3 runs to 13 residues. Germline loops: CDR1 LNHDA, CDR2 SQIVND (reference sequence). V was cut by 6 bases and J by 4 bases, with 9 bases left in between. The CDR3 coding sequence is TGTGCCAGTAGACAGGTGGTTAATGAAAAACTGTTTTTT. It specifies CASRQVVNEKLFF. Looking up the rest from reference TRBV19 and TRBJ1-4 gives the full variable domain: DGGITQSPKYLFRKEGQNVTLSCEQNLNHDAMYWYRQDPGQGLRLIYYSQIVNDFQKGDIAEGYSVSREKKESFPLTVTSAQKNPTAFYLCASRQVVNEKLFFGSGTQLSVL.

The chain employs TRBV10-3 and TRBJ1-2; D may be TRBD1 (5 bases). CDR1 and CDR2 from the germline V gene are ENHRY and SYGVKD. The CDR3 runs to 14 residues. V shed 2 bases and J shed 2 bases, with 9 bases lying between them. The CDR3 loop is CAISERGRNYGYTF. The CDR3 DNA reads TGTGCCATCAGTGAGAGGGGCAGGAACTATGGCTACACCTTC.

The CDR3 DNA follows: TGCGCCAGCAGCGGGACAGGGGAGGCCGGAAACACCATATATTTT. The encoded protein is CASSGTGEAGNTIYF. This chain joins TRBV5-1 and TRBJ1-3, with 10 nucleotides matching TRBD1. The CDR3 runs to 15 residues. In germline, CDR1 is SGHRS, CDR2 YFSETQ. The ends lost 4 bases at V and 4 bases at J; junction bases unmatched: 5.

This clone was picked up one time. The CDR3 region is CASSEGPYNYEQYF. The CDR3 DNA follows: TGCGCCAGCAGTGAAGGACCGTACAACTACGAGCAGTACTTC. This chain links TRBV10-2 with TRBJ2-7; D unresolved. The ends were cut back, 3 bases at V and 3 bases at J, with 12 bases in the middle. CDR3 length: 14 amino acids. Germline-derived CDR1 and CDR2 are WSHSY and SAAADI.

This clone was seen once. This rearrangement joins TRBV5-1 to TRBJ1-3; 7 nucleotides agree with TRBD1. The junction had 5 bases not matched to a gene; V was cut back by 4 bases and J by 1 base. In germline, CDR1 is SGHRS, CDR2 YFSETQ. The CDR3 has 15 amino acids. The CDR3 DNA is TGCGCCAGCAGCCCAGGGGGTGAATCTGGAAACACCATATATTTT. Amino acid sequence: CASSPGGESGNTIYF.

The CDR3 sequence: CSVDRQGNTIYF. CDR3 coding DNA: TGCAGCGTTGATAGGCAGGGAAACACCATATATTTT. J is TRBJ1-3 and V is TRBV29-1; D gene unclear. The CDR3 is 12 amino acids. The V and J ends lost 3 bases and 4 bases respectively, with 7 bases between them. Germline V gene sequence: CDR1 SQVTM, CDR2 ANQGSEA.

CDR3 DNA: TGTGCCAGCAGCTTAGGGTGGGGTCGGAGTGGTGGGGCCAACGTCCTGACTTTC. It is translated as CASSLGWGRSGGANVLTF. The chain joins TRBV7-2 to TRBJ2-6; D is unclear. CDR1 SGHTA and CDR2 FQGNSA come from the germline V gene. The CDR3 extends over 18 amino acids. Trimming removed 1 base at V and 3 bases at J, with 16 bases between. Using reference TRBV7-2 and TRBJ2-6 for the parts outside the CDR3, the full variable domain is GAGVSQSPSNKVTEKGKDVELRCDPISGHTALYWYRQSLGQGLEFLIYFQGNSAPDKSGLPSDRFSAERTGGSVSTLTIQRTQQEDSAVYLCASSLGWGRSGGANVLTFGAGSRLTVL.

This chain links TRBV6-5 with TRBJ1-3; D may be TRBD1 (5 bases). This CDR3 has 16 residues. The V gene's germline CDR1 is MNHEY and CDR2 SVGAGI. Trimming took 2 bases from V and 2 from J, leaving 13 bases between them. Here the CDR3 reads CASSYGPAGTGNTIYF. The CDR3 nucleotides are TGTGCCAGCAGTTACGGGCCCGCAGGGACTGGAAACACCATATATTTT.

In this sample, this clone turned up once. The rearrangement links TRBV7-9 to TRBJ2-1, with a possible D match to TRBD2 (6 bases). The CDR3 covers 16 residues. Trimming shortened V by 5 bases and J by 6 bases, and 20 bases separated the two germline ends. Germline CDR1 reads SEHNR; CDR2 reads FQNEAQ (reference sequence). CDR3 coding DNA: TGTGCCAGCAGCCCGCGGGGTAGCAACCCACCCAATGAGCAGTTCTTC. Translation gives CASSPRGSNPPNEQFF.